This TCR beta chain was captured by sequencing in a study of cytomegalovirus exposure and HLA in healthy donors. Use of 60 Vbeta and 13 Jbeta primers characterized the PCR. Assay: immunoSEQ multiplex PCR; the TCRdb copy retains only in-frame clones and omits some. The table has under 300,000 clones, around two thirds seen once. The CDR3 contains 15 residues. The germline V gene encodes CDR1 MNHEY and CDR2 SVGAGI. With 2 bases clipped from V and 1 base from J, the junction kept 3 bases outside the gene matches. The chain employs TRBV6-5 and TRBJ2-3, with 7 bases aligning to TRBD1. This clonotype was sampled from a female donor in good health and CMV-seronegative. Input material: PBMCs. The CDR3 region has the DNA TGTGCCAGCAGTTACGGAGGACAGGGCACAGATACGCAGTATTTT. Translation: CASSYGGQGTDTQYF.